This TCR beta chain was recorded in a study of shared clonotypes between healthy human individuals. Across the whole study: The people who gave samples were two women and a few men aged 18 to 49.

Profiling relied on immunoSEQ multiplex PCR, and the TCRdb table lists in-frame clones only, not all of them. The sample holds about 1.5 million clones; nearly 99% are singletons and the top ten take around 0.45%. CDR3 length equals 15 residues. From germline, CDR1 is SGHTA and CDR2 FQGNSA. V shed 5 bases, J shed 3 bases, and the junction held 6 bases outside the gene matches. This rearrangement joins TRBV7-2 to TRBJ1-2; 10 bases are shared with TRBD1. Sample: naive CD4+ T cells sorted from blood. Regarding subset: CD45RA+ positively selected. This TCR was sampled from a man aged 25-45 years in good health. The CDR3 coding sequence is TGTGCCAGCAGCCTCCGGGACAGGGGATACTATGGCTACACCTTC. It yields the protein CASSLRDRGYYGYTF.